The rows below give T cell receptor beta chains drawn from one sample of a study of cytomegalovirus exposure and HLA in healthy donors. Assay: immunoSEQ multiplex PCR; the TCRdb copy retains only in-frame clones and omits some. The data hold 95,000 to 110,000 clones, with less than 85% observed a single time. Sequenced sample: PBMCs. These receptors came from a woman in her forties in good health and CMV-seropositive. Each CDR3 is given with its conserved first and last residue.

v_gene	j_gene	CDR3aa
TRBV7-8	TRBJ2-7	CASSSRQGADEQYF
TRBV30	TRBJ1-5	CAWSPPGQPSNQPQHF
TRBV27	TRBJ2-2	CASSLITGAGELFF
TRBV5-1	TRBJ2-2	CASSLDLAGGPTGELFF
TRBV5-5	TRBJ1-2	CASSLGGTTTGGYTF
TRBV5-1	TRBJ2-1	CASSLVWFASGGAGYNEQFF
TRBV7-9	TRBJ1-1	CASSGTGGMDTEAFF
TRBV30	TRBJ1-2	CASEPAYGYTF
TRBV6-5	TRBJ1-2	CASARWTASDGYTF
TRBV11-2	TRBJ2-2	CASSLAGGNSGGELFF
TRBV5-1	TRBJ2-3	CASSSGGAYADTQYF
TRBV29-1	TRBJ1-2	CSVPQTTTGTGKDGYTF
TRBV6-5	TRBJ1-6	CASSPEVYNSPLHF
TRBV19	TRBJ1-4	CASSIDRGREKLFF
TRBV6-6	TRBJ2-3	CASTLLQRTDTQYF
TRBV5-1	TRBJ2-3	CASSVSGGAFADTQYF
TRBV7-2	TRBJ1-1	CASSLVGGNTEAFF
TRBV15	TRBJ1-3	CATSRDRVSGNTIYF
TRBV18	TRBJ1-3	CASSPDGRNTIYF
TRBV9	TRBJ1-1	CASSTRQGASTEAFF
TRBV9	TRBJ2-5	CASSVARTGYAETQYF
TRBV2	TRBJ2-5	CASSRSRLETQYF
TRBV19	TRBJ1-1	CASSIVDRDTEAFF
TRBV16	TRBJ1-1	CASSQEHMNTEAFF
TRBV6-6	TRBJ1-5	CASSYGQGEQPQHF
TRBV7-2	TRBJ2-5	CASSLAREETQYF
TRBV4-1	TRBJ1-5	CASSSRDRVDQPQHF
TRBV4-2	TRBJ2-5	CASSQDRVRSETQYF
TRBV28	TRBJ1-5	CASSIEGNQPQHF
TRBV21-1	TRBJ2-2	CASRGTGEVAGELFF
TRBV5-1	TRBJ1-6	CASSYESYNSPLHF
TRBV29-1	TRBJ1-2	CSVEEYQGVANYGYTF
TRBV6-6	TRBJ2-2	CASRRLAGSIGELFF
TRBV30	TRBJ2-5	CAWVRGGWQETQYF
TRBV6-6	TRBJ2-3	CASSRGTGTDTQYF
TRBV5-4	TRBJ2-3	CASSFEEGGPPATQYF
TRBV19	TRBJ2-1	CASSGGRPINNEQFF
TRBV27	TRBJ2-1	CASSLSPGNEQFF
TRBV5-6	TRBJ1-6	CASSWDRGIPSPLHF
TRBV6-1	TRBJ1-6	CATKDRGPGPSPLHF
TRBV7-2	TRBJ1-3	CASSNRQGGSGNTIYF
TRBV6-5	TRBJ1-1	CASSLNQGWNTEAFF
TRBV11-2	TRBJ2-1	CASSSQALAGTNEQFF
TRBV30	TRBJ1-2	CAWSVSVNYGYTF
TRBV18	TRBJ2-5	CASSLTGNQETQYF
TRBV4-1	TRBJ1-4	CASSPSPGQSHEKLFF
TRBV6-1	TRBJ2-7	CASSPNRDSSYEQYF
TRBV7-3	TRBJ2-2	CASSPRSHRGAGELFF
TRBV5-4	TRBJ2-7	CASSPDRGASYEQYF
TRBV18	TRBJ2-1	CASLGQGAAFEQFF
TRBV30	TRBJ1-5	CAWSTGQGNQPQHF
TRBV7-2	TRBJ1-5	CASSILNQPQHF
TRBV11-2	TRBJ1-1	CASSLQGETEAFF
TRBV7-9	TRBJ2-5	CASSEGGASRETQYF
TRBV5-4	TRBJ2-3	CASSRKTSGQVGTQYF
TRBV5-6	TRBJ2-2	CASSQTAGGNTGELFF
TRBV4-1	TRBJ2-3	CASSQDPGTSGYDTQYF